This T cell receptor beta chain comes out of a study of T cells expressing NK-cell markers. TCRdb re-called the 5' RACE reads and gives one entry per CDR3 protein, without DNA. The repertoire shows some 120,000 distinct CDR3 sequences; the top ten hold around a sixth. The CDR3 consists of 14 residues. Germline V gene data show CDR1 as MNHEY and CDR2 as SMNVEV (reference sequence). The rearrangement links TRBV27 to TRBJ1-5; TCRdb's D call, TRBD1, is unchecked because there is no DNA. Sequencing was carried out using blood T cells: a sorted CD56 or NKG2C T cell subset, CD4+ or CD8+ T cells, or bulk PBMC T cells (not recorded which). The receptor comes from a woman between 18 and 75 years old in good health. The CDR3: CASSPTESYQPQHF.